One sample yielded the 11 T cell receptor beta chains listed below, sequenced in a study of early T cells in non-severe SARS-CoV-2 infection. MiXCR was run by TCRdb on the 5' RACE reads, yielding one entry per CDR3 protein. Of about 11,000 distinct CDR3 sequences in the sample, around 4.9% were seen once. Sequenced material: whole blood. Every receptor here comes from an adult who was a healthcare worker with PCR-confirmed SARS-CoV-2 infection or an uninfected control (not recorded which).

The chain joins TRBV20-1 to TRBJ1-2; no reliable D call. The CDR3 runs to 17 residues. V lost 0 bases and J 4 bases, leaving 21 bases between the germline ends. Germline CDR1 reads DFQATT; CDR2 reads SNEGSKA (reference sequence). This CDR3 reads CSARDVSSNLWSYGYTF. The CDR3, as DNA: TGCAGTGCTAGAGATGTTTCGTCAAACCTTTGGAGCTATGGCTACACCTTC.

This clonotype has a handful of counts. V usage is TRBV5-1 and J usage is TRBJ1-1; tentative D call: TRBD1 (5 bases). V lost 0 bases and J 5 bases, leaving 17 bases between the germline ends. Germline V gives CDR1 SGHRS, CDR2 YFSETQ. This CDR3 region has 16 residues. CDR3 amino acids: CASSLDGQGGKTEAFF. As DNA, the CDR3 is TGCGCCAGCAGCTTGGACGGACAAGGAGGGAAAACTGAAGCTTTCTTT.

At least ten counts were recorded for this clonotype. The V call is TRBV6-6, the J call TRBJ1-6; possible D gene TRBD1, 5 bases. V was pared by 4 bases and J by 6 bases, with 10 bases between. CDR3 size: 14 residues. Germline loops: CDR1 MNHNY, CDR2 SVGAGI (reference sequence). CDR3 DNA: TGTGCCAGCAGTTCAGGGAGAGCTAATTCACCCCTCCACTTT. It translates to CASSSGRANSPLHF.

This clonotype qualifies as medium-sized. This chain links TRBV28 with TRBJ2-7, with unresolved D. CDR1 and CDR2 from the germline V gene are MDHEN and SYDVKM. V was pared by 8 bases and J by 0 bases, with 8 bases between. CDR3 length: 12 amino acids. This CDR3 reads CASRTASYEQYF. CDR3 nucleotide sequence: TGTGCCAGCCGAACAGCCTCCTACGAGCAGTACTTC.

This clonotype was seen ten or more times. This chain links TRBV19 with TRBJ1-1; the D gene is possibly TRBD1 (5 bases). V lost 6 bases, J lost 7 bases, and 18 bases lay in between. Looked up from germline, CDR1 is LNHDA and CDR2 is SQIVND (reference sequence). This CDR3 region has 14 residues. CDR3 bases: TGTGCCAGTAGGTTTAGTGGAACGGGGCATGAAGCTTTCTTT. This sequence encodes CASRFSGTGHEAFF.

This clonotype ranks as medium-sized. The chain recombines TRBV11-1 with TRBJ2-1; 9 bases match TRBD1. Germline CDR1 reads SGHAT; CDR2 reads FQDESV (reference sequence). The V segment lost 1 base and the J segment 4 bases; nucleotides outside the gene matches: 5. The CDR3 has 16 residues. The CDR3 here is CASSLGGQGEYNEQFF. CDR3 coding DNA: TGTGCCAGCAGCTTAGGGGGACAGGGAGAATACAATGAGCAGTTCTTC.

The chain's CDR3 is CASRWYNEQFF. The CDR3 coding sequence is TGTGCCAGCAGGTGGTACAATGAGCAGTTCTTC. This chain links TRBV5-5 with TRBJ2-1; D unclear. This CDR3 region has 11 residues. The V gene lost 5 bases and the J gene lost 4 bases, with 4 bases spanning the gap. Germline CDR1 and CDR2: SGHKS and YYEKEE (reference sequence).

Ten or more counts support this clonotype. The chain is built from TRBV10-3 and TRBJ2-3; 8 nucleotides match TRBD2. Per the germline V gene, CDR1 is ENHRY and CDR2 is SYGVKD. The CDR3 consists of 15 residues. V was clipped by 4 bases and J by 2 bases; unmatched bases: 5. The CDR3 DNA follows: TGTGCCATCAGTGCTTTAGCGGGGAACACAGATACGCAGTATTTT. It is translated as CAISALAGNTDTQYF.

This chain connects TRBV19 to TRBJ2-6, with a weak D call TRBD1 (5 bases). The ends were cut back, 3 bases at V and 0 bases at J, with 15 bases in the middle. The CDR3 sequence is 18 residues long. CDR1 LNHDA and CDR2 SQIVND come from the germline V gene (reference sequence). CDR3 region: CASSMGRNVFSGANVLTF. DNA of the CDR3: TGTGCCAGTAGTATGGGGCGCAACGTATTCTCTGGGGCCAACGTCCTGACTTTC.

This clonotype appeared many times. V gene TRBV20-1 combines with J gene TRBJ2-5; 8 positions match TRBD2. V shed 8 bases and J 4 bases; nucleotides not matched to a gene: 15. Germline CDR1 and CDR2: DFQATT and SNEGSKA (reference sequence). This CDR3 region has 15 residues. The DNA of the CDR3 is TGCAGTTGCAATCCCCGGGGGGGAATTGGAGAGACCCAGTACTTC. As protein: CSCNPRGGIGETQYF.

This clonotype was recorded a few times. The V gene is TRBV3-1, the J gene TRBJ1-1, with no clear D. The V and J ends lost 3 bases and 8 bases respectively, with 13 bases between them. Germline V gene lookup returns CDR1 LGHDT and CDR2 YNNKEL (reference sequence). CDR3 length: 13 amino acids. For the CDR3, the DNA is TGTGCCAGCAGCCACGGGAGTGTCCTGGAAGCTTTCTTT. It codes for CASSHGSVLEAFF.